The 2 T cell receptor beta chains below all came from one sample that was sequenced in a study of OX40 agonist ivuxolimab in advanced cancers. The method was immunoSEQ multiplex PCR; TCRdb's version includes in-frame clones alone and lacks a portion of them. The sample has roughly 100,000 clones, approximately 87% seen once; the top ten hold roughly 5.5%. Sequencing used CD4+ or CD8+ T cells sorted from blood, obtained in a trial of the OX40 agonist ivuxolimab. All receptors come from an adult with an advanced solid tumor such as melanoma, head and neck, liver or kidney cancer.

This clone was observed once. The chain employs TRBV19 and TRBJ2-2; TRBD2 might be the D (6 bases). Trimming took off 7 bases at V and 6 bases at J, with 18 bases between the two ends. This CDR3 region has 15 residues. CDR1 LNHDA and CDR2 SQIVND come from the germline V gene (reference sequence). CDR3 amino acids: CASKFGRGSSGELFF. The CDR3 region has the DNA TGTGCCAGTAAATTCGGGAGAGGGTCATCCGGGGAGCTGTTTTTT.

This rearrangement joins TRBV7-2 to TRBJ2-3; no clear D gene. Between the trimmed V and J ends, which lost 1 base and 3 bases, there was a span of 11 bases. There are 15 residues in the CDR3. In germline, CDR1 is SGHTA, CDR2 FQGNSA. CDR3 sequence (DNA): TGTGCCAGCAGCTTAGAATATGGGCGTACAGATACGCAGTATTTT. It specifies CASSLEYGRTDTQYF.